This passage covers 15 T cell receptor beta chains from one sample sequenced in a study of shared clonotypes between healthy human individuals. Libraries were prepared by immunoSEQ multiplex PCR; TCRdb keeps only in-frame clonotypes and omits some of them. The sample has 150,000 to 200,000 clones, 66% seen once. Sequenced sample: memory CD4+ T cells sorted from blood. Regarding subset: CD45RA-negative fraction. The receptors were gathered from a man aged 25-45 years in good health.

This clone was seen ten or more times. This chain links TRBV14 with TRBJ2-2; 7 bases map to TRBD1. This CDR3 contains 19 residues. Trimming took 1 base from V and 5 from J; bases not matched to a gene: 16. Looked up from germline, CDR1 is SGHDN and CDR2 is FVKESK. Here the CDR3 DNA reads TGTGCCAGCAGCCAAGGGACAGGTCTTAGGCCACTGCCTACCGGGGAGCTGTTTTTT. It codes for CASSQGTGLRPLPTGELFF.

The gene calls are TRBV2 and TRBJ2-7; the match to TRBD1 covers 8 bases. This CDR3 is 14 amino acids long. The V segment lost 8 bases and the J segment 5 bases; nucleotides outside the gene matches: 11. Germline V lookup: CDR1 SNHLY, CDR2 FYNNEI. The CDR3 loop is CASGGTGEIDEQYF. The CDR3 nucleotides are TGTGCCAGCGGCGGGACAGGTGAGATCGACGAGCAGTACTTC.

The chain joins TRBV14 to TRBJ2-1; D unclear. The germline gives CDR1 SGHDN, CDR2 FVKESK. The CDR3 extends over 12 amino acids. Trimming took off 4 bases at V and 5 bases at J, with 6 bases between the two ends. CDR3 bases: TGTGCCAGCAGCCCCCAGCACAATGAGCAGTTCTTC. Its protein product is CASSPQHNEQFF.

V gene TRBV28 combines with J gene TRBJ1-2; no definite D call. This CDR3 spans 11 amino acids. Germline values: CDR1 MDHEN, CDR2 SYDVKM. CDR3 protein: CGSFGNYGYTF. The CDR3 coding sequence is TGTGGGAGCTTCGGAAACTATGGCTACACCTTC.

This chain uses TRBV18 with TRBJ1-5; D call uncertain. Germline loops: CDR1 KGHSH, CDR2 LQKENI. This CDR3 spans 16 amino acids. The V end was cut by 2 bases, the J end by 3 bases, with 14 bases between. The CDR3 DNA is TGTGCCAGCTCACCAGCCTTGGGGAGTAACAATCAGCCCCAGCATTTT. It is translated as CASSPALGSNNQPQHF.

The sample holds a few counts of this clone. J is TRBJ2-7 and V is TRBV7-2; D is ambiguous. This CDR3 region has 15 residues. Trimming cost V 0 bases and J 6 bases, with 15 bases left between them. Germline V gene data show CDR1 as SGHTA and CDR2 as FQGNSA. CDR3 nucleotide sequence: TGTGCCAGCAGCTTAGCGTCAGGATGGGGTGCCGAGCAGTACTTC. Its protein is CASSLASGWGAEQYF. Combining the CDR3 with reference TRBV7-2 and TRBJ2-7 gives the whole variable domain GAGVSQSPSNKVTEKGKDVELRCDPISGHTALYWYRQSLGQGLEFLIYFQGNSAPDKSGLPSDRFSAERTGGSVSTLTIQRTQQEDSAVYLCASSLASGWGAEQYFGPGTRLTVT.

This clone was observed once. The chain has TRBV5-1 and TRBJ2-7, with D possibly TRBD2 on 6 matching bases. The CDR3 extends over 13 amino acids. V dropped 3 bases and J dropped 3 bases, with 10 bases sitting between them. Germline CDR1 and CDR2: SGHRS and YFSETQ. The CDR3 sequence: CASSSGLSYEQYF. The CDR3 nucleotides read TGCGCCAGCAGCTCGGGACTGAGCTACGAGCAGTACTTC.

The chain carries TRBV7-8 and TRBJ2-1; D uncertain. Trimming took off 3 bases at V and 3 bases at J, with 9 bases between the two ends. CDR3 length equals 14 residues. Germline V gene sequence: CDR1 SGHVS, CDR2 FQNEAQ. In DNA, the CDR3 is TGTGCCAGCAGCTTTACCCGCTTCTACAATGAGCAGTTCTTC. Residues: CASSFTRFYNEQFF.

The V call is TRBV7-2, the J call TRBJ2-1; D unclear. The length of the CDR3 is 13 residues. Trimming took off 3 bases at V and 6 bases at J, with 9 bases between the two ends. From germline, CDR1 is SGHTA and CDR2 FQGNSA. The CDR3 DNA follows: TGTGCCAGCAGCTTTGACCGCGGCAATGAGCAGTTCTTC. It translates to CASSFDRGNEQFF.

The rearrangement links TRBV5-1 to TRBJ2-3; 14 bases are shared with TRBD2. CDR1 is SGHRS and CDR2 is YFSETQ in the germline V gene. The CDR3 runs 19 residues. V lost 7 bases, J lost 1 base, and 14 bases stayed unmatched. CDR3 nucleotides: TGCGCCAGCGGGAACGGACTAGCGGGAGGCCGGGGGCGCACAGATACGCAGTATTTT. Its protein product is CASGNGLAGGRGRTDTQYF.

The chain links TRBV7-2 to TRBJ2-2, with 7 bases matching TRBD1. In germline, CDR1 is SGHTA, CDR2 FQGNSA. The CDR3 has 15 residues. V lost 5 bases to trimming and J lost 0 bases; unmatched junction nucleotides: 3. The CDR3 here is CASSPTGTNTGELFF. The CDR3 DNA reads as TGTGCCAGCAGCCCGACAGGGACGAACACCGGGGAGCTGTTTTTT.

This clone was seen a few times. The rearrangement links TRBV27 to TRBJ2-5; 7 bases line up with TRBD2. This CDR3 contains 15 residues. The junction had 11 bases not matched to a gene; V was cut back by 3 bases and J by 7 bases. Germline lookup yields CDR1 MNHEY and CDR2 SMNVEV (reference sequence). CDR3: CASSFRGEPPLTQYF. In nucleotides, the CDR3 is TGTGCCAGCAGTTTCCGGGGGGAACCTCCATTGACCCAGTACTTC.

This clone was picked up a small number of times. The CDR3 sequence is CASSLGGQPQHF. CDR3 nucleotides: TGTGCCAGCAGCTTGGGGGGTCAGCCCCAGCATTTT. The gene calls are TRBV7-8 and TRBJ1-5; D is possibly TRBD1 (5 bases). The V end was cut by 3 bases, the J end by 6 bases, with 6 bases between. Germline CDR1 is SGHVS and CDR2 is FQNEAQ. The CDR3 has 12 amino acids.

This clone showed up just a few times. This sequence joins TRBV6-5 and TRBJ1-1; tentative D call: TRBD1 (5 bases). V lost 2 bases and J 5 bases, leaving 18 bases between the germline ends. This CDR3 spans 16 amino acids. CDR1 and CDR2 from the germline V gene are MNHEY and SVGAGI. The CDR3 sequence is CASSYQDSLGTTEAFF. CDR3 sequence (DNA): TGTGCCAGCAGTTACCAAGACAGTTTGGGAACGACTGAAGCTTTCTTT.

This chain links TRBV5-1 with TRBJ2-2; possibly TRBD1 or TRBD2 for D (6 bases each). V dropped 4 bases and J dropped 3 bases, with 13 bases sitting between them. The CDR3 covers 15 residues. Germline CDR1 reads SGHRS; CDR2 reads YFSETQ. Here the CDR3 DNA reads TGCGCCAGCAGCCTCGACGGGGGCTACACCGGGGAGCTGTTTTTT. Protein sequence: CASSLDGGYTGELFF. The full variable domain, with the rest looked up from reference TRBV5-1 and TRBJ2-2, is KAGVTQTPRYLIKTRGQQVTLSCSPISGHRSVSWYQQTPGQGLQFLFEYFSETQRNKGNFPGRFSGRQFSNSRSEMNVSTLELGDSALYLCASSLDGGYTGELFFGEGSRLTVL.